Described below is a single TCR beta chain sequence and its context. The data derive from a study of identifying expanded T cells in peripheral blood. The data were produced by immunoSEQ multiplex PCR, yet TCRdb's version contains in-frame clones alone and is incomplete. The sample has roughly 92,000 clones; approximately 90% are singletons. The length of the CDR3 is 14 residues. The V and J ends lost 4 bases and 5 bases, in that order; junction bases with no gene match: 6. Sequenced: blood. The sequence was collected from a person aged 18 to 70 in good health. The chain links TRBV5-3 to TRBJ2-7; 10 positions agree with TRBD2. TRBV5-3 has ORF status, its function being uncertain. For the CDR3, the DNA is TGTGCCAGAAGCCCTGGGACTAGCGTCCACGAGCAGTACTTC. Its protein is CARSPGTSVHEQYF.